The clone carrying this T cell receptor beta chain showed up just a few times. Germline values: CDR1 SGDLS, CDR2 YYNGEE. Deletions cut 0 bases from V and 4 bases from J, with 19 bases between. The CDR3 spans 17 residues. This sample was included in a study of blood T cells in healthy people across ages. The draw of peripheral blood yielded approximately 10 milliliters from each donor. Researchers report isolating at least 6 million PBMCs per sample. Using a J-beta primer mix together with a sample-barcoded 5' primer, a second PCR was run for roughly 7 to 11 cycles. One entry per CDR3 protein, called by TCRdb with MiXCR from the 5' RACE reads. The top ten hold about 38% of the sample, which has hundreds of thousands of distinct CDR3 sequences, approximately 55% seen once.

The origin of this receptor is an elderly man in good health. Material: blood. V is TRBV9 and J is TRBJ1-1; the D is unclear. The CDR3 DNA reads TGTGCCAGCAGCGTAGGTAAGACACGTAGGTCGACCACTGAAGCTTTCTTT. This codes for CASSVGKTRRSTTEAFF.